The text below deals with one T cell receptor (beta chain). Its antigen remains unknown. These data belong to a study of response to subunit inactivated influenza vaccine. Regarding the study as a whole: Every seasonal influenza vaccination brings in few new T cells, the authors suggested.

TCRdb passed the RT-PCR reads through MiXCR, listing each CDR3 protein once. The table has more than 600,000 distinct CDR3 sequences, under 20% seen once. Germline-derived CDR1 and CDR2 are DFQATT and SNEGSKA (reference sequence). The CDR3 extends over 13 amino acids. Trimming shortened V by 0 bases and J by 6 bases, and 8 bases separated the two germline ends. The sample here was PBMCs from blood, taken 5 days after vaccination. The chain couples TRBV20-1 to TRBJ2-2; D is uncertain. The sequence was collected from a man in his forties or fifties who received an inactivated influenza vaccine. The CDR3 reads CSARDLSSGELFF. The CDR3 DNA reads as TGCAGTGCTAGAGATCTTTCCTCCGGGGAGCTGTTTTTT.